This T cell receptor (beta chain) is drawn from a study of blood T cell repertoires in COVID-19. Across the whole study: Acute and convalescent COVID-19 samples came from the United States, Italy and Spain.

The germline gives CDR1 LNHNV, CDR2 YYDKDF (reference sequence). Trimming cost V 3 bases and J 3 bases; bases outside gene matches: 7. CDR3 length: 17 residues. Original analysis: Amplification of reference gene primers provided the estimated nucleated cell counts. TCRdb's table, derived via immunoSEQ multiplex PCR, lists solely in-frame clones and lacks some. The V and J calls and clone size were taken over from that table, and D and trimming were inferred from the DNA. The profile shows around 240,000 clones, roughly 84% of them singletons. Source material: peripheral blood. This sequence was found in a man in his forties or fifties with acute or convalescent COVID-19. V is TRBV15 and J is TRBJ2-6; 8 positions agree with TRBD2. The CDR3 protein is CATSSDRGGLGANVLTF. The CDR3 nucleotides read TGTGCCACCAGCAGTGACCGGGGGGGGCTTGGGGCCAACGTCCTGACTTTC.